Listed below are T cell receptor beta chains from one sample, sequenced in a study of technical replicates of blood from a handful of donors. Repertoires were generated with immunoSEQ multiplex PCR, while TCRdb's copy carries only in-frame clones and drops some. Of more than 65,000 clones in the sample, around 94% were seen once. Material for sequencing was T cells isolated from PBMCs. These receptors came from a human donor in good health. Both conserved end residues are trimmed from each CDR3. Where a row states a size, it is once, few, many or the class of an expanded clone; other rows omit it.

v_call,clone_size,cdr3_aa
TRBV5-1,-,ASSFIRTSPSSRLETQY
TRBV29-1,-,SVRGTSNYGYT
TRBV28,-,ASSLGSSSGANVLT
TRBV6-1,-,ASSGAGTSYEQY
TRBV7-9,-,ASSLGGGRSSYEQY
TRBV6-6,-,ATQADSYEQY
TRBV14,-,ASSQERGGAEAF
TRBV5-6,-,ASAAGQYPEKLF
TRBV6-5,-,ASSRQGRGNTIY
TRBV25-1,once,ASSEGAPITGELF
TRBV11-3,-,ASSPDSGQETQY
TRBV30,-,AWSGGGYQPQH
TRBV6-1,-,ASSLSGRPYEQY
TRBV28,once,ASSLLVGAGGGRVF
TRBV11-2,-,ASSSTYGQGTQY
TRBV5-1,-,ASSYSTGAGNTIY
TRBV5-1,-,ASSLGQGDNEQF
TRBV7-9,-,ASSLVLGAGELF
TRBV10-3,once,AISASSGAYNEQF
TRBV11-2,-,ASRSGVNATNEKLF
TRBV5-1,-,ASSPGQGSPDTQY
TRBV28,few,ASRLGQGTL
TRBV5-4,-,ASSLALRDEQF
TRBV28,-,ASSSGTSGGANIQY
TRBV5-5,-,ASSSTGIGYEQY
TRBV27,-,ASSFLLAGGRTTPSYEQY
TRBV28,-,ASSLGHGYHGYT
TRBV19,-,ASTDPRAGTNEKLF
TRBV28,-,ASSLLALDEQY
TRBV27,-,ASSLAGGHYNEQF
TRBV4-1,-,ASSHAPGLVNEQF
TRBV4-1,-,ASSRDTQGGYEQY
TRBV27,-,ASSSGRGEKLF
TRBV6-5,-,ASSYEQGGWETQY
TRBV7-9,-,ASSLRFQGFYNEQF
TRBV6-1,-,ASSTPKGSTDTQY
TRBV5-1,-,ASSDGTVYEQY
TRBV29-1,-,SVGGRAGGTDTQY
TRBV28,-,ASRQDRGRGTQY
TRBV12-5,-,ASGIRTGAESLGTQY
TRBV5-4,-,ASRTGGGLTEAF
TRBV28,-,AIRDWDVDTQY